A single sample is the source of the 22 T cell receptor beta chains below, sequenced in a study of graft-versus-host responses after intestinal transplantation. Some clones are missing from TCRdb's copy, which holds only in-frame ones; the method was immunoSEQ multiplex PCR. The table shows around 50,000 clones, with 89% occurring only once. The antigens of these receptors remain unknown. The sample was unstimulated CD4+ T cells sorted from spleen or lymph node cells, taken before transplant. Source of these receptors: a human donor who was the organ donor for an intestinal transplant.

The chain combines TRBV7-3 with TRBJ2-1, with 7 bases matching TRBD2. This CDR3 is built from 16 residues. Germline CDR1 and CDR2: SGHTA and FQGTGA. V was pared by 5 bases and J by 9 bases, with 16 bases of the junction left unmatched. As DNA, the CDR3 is TGTGCCAGCAGCCAAGATTTCGGGGGAGGGGTTACTGAGCAGTTCTTC. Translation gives CASSQDFGGGVTEQFF.

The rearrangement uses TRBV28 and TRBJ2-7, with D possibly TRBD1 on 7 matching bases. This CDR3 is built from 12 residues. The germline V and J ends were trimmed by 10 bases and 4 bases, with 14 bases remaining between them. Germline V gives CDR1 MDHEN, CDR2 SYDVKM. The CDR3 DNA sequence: TGTGCCACCAAGGGGGCGGGGTACGAGCAGTACTTC. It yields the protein CATKGAGYEQYF.

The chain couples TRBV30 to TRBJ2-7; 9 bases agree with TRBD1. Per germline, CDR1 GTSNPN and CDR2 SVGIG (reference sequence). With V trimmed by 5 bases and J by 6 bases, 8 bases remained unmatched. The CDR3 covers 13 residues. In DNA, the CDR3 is TGTGCCTGGGACAGGGGGTATTCTAGCGAGCAGTACTTC. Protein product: CAWDRGYSSEQYF.

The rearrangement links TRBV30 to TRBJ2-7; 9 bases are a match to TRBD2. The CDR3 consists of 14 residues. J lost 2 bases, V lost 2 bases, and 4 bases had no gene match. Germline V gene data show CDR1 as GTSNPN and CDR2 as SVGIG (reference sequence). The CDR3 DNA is TGTGCCTGGAGTTTTAGCGGGAGACCCTACGAGCAGTACTTC. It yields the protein CAWSFSGRPYEQYF.

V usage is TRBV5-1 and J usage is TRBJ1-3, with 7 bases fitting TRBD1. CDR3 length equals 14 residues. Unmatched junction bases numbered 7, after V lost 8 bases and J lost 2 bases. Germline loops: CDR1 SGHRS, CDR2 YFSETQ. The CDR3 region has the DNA TGCGCCAGAAGCCGACAGGGCCCTGGAAACACCATATATTTT. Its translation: CARSRQGPGNTIYF.

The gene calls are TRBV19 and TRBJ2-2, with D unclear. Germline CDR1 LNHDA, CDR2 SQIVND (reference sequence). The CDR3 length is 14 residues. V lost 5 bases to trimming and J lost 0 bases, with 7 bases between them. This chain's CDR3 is CASSHSPNTGELFF. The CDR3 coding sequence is TGTGCCAGTAGTCATAGTCCGAACACCGGGGAGCTGTTTTTT.

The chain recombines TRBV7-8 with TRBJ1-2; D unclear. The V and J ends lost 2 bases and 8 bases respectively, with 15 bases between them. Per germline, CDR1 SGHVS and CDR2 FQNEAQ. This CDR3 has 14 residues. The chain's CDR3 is CASSLRRAEPGYTF. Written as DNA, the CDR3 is TGTGCCAGCAGCTTAAGGAGGGCGGAACCCGGCTACACCTTC.

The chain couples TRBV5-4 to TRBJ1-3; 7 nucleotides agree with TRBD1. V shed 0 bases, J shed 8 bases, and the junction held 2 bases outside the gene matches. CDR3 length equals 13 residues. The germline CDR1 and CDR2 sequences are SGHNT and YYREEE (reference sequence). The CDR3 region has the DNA TGTGCCAGCAGCTTGGGGCAGGGGGACACCATATATTTT. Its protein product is CASSLGQGDTIYF.

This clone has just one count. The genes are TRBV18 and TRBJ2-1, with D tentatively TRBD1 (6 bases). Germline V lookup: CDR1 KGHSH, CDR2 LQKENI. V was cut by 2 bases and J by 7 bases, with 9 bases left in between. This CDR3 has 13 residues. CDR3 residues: CASSPGGKNEQFF. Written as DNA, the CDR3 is TGTGCCAGCTCACCAGGGGGCAAGAATGAGCAGTTCTTC.

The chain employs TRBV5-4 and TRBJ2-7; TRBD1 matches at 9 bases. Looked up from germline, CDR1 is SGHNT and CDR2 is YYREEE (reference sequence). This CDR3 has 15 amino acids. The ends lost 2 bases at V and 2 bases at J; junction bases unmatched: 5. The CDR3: CASSFGTGQTYEQYF. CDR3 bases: TGTGCCAGCAGCTTCGGGACAGGGCAAACCTACGAGCAGTACTTC.

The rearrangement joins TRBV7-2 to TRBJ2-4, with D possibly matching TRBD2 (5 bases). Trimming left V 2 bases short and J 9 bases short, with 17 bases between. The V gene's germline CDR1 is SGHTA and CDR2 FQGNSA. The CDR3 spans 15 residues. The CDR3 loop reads CASSLIEGRLGIQYF. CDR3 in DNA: TGTGCCAGCAGCTTAATAGAGGGAAGGCTGGGCATTCAGTACTTC.

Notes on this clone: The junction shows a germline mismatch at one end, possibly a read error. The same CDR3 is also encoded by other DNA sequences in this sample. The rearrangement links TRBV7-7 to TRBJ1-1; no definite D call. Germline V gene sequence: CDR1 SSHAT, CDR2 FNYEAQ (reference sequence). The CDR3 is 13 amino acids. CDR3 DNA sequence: TGCGCTAGCAGCCTGTCCGTGAACACTGAAGCTTTCTTT. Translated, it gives CASSLSVNTEAFF.

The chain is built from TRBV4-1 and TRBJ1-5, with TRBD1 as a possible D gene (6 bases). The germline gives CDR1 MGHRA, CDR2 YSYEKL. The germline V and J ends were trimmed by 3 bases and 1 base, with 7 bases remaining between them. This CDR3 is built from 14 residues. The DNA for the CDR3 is TGCGCCAGCAGCCAGGGGGCGAGCAATCAGCCCCAGCATTTT. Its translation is CASSQGASNQPQHF.

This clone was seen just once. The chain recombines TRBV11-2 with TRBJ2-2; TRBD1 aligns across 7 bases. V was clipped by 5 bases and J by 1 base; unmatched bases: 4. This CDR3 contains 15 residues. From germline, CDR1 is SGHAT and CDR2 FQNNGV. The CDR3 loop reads CASSPNRGNTGELFF. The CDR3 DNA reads TGTGCCAGCAGCCCCAACAGGGGGAACACCGGGGAGCTGTTTTTT. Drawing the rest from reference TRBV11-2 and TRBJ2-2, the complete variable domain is EAGVAQSPRYKIIEKRQSVAFWCNPISGHATLYWYQQILGQGPKLLIQFQNNGVVDDSQLPKDRFSAERLKGVDSTLKIQPAKLEDSAVYLCASSPNRGNTGELFFGEGSRLTVL.

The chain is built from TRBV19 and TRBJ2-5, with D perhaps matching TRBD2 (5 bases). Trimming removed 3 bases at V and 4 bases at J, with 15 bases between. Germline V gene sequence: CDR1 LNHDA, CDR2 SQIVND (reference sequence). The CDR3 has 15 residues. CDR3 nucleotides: TGTGCCAGTAGTATTAAGACGGACGGAGGAGAGACCCAGTACTTC. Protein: CASSIKTDGGETQYF.

Written as DNA, the CDR3 is TGTGCCAGCAGCCCCCGGACTGTGAATACGCAGTATTTT. It codes for CASSPRTVNTQYF. V and J are TRBV7-2 and TRBJ2-3, with D possibly matching TRBD2 (5 bases). The V and J ends lost 5 bases and 7 bases respectively, with 13 bases between them. This CDR3 has 13 amino acids. Looked up from germline, CDR1 is SGHTA and CDR2 is FQGNSA.

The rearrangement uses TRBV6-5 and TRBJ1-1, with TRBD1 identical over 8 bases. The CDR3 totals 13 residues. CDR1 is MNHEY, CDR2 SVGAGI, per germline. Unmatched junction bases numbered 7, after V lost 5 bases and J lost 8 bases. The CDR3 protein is CASSPRQGREAFF. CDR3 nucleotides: TGTGCCAGCAGTCCTCGACAGGGGAGGGAAGCTTTCTTT.

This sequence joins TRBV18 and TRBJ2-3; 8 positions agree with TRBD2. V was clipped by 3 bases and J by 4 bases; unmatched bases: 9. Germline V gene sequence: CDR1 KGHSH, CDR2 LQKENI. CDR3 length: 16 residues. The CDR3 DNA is TGTGCCAGCTCACCGCTAAATAGCGGGATGGCAGATACGCAGTATTTT. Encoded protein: CASSPLNSGMADTQYF.

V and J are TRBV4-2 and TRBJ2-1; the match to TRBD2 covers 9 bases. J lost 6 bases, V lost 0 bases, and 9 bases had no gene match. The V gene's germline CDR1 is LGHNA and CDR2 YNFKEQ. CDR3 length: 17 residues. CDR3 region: CASSQDRGGREINEQFF. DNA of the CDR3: TGTGCCAGCAGCCAAGATCGCGGCGGGAGGGAGATCAATGAGCAGTTCTTC.

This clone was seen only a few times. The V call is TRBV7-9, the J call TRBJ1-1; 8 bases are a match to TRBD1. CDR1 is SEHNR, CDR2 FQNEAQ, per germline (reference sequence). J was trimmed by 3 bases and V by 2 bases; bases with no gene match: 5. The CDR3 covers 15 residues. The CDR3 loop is CASSLNPGQDTEAFF. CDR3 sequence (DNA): TGTGCCAGCAGCTTAAACCCGGGACAGGACACTGAAGCTTTCTTT.

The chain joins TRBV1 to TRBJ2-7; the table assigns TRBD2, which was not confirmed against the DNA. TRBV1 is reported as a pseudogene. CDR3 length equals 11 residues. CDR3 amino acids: CTSSSGSEQYF. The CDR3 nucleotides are TGCACCAGCAGCAGCGGGAGCGAGCAGTACTTC.

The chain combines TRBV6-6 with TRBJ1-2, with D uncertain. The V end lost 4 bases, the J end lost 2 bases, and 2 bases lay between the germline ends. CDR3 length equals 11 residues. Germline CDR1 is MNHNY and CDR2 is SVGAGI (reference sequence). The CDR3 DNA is TGTGCCAGCAGTTTAAACTATGGCTACACCTTC. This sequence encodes CASSLNYGYTF.